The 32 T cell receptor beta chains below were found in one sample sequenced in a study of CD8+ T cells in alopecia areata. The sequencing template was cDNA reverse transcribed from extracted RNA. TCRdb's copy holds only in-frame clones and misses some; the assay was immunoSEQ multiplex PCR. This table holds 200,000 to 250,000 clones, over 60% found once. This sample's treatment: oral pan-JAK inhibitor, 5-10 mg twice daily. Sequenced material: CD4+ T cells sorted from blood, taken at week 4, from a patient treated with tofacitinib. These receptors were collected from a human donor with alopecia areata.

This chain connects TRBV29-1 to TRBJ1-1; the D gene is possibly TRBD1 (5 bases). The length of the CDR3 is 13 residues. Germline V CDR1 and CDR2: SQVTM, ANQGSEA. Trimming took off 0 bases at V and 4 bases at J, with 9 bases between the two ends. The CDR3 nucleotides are TGCAGCGTTGAAGAAGGGGCAGGCACTGAAGCTTTCTTT. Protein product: CSVEEGAGTEAFF.

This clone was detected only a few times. CDR3 coding DNA: TGTGCCAGCAGCCTCAGGCGGGACAGGGGGCCGGGAGCTTTCTTT. Protein: CASSLRRDRGPGAFF. J is TRBJ1-1 and V is TRBV5-6; 12 nucleotides match TRBD1. V shed 4 bases and J 10 bases; nucleotides not matched to a gene: 11. Germline V gives CDR1 SGHDT, CDR2 YYEEEE. CDR3 size: 15 residues.

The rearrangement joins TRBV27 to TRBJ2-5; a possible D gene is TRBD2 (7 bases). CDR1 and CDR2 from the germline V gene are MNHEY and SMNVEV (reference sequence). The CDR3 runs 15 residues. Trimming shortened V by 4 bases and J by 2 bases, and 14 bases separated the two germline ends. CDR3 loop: CASSSKGGRQETQYF. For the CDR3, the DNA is TGTGCCAGCAGTTCCAAGGGGGGGCGGCAAGAGACCCAGTACTTC.

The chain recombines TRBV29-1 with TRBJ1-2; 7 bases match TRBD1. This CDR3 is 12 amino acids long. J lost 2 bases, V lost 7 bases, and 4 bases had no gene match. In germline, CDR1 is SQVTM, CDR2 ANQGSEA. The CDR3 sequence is CSAETGNYGYTF. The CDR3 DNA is TGCAGCGCCGAGACAGGGAACTATGGCTACACCTTC.

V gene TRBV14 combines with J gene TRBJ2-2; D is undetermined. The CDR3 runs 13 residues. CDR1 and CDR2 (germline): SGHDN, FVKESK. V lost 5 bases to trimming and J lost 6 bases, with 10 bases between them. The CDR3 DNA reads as TGTGCCAGCAGCTTAAACATGGCCGGGGAGCTGTTTTTT. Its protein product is CASSLNMAGELFF.

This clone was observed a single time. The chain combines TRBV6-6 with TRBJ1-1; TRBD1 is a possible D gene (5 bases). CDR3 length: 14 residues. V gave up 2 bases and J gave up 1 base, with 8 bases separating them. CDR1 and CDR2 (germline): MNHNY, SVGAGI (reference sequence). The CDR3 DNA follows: TGTGCCAGCAGTTACCTCGACAGGAACACTGAAGCTTTCTTT. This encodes CASSYLDRNTEAFF.

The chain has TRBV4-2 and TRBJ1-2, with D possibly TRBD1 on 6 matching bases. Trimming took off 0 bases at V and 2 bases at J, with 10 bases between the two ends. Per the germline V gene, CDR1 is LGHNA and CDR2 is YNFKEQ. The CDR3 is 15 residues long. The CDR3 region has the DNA TGTGCCAGCAGCCAAGATTGGGGGGCAAACTATGGCTACACCTTC. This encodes CASSQDWGANYGYTF.

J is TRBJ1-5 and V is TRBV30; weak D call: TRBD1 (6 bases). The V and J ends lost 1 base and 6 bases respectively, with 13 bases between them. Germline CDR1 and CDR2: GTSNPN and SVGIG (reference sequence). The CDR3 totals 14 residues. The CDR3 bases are TGTGCCTGGAGTGGTCCAGGGGAATTTCAGCCCCAGCATTTT. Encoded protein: CAWSGPGEFQPQHF.

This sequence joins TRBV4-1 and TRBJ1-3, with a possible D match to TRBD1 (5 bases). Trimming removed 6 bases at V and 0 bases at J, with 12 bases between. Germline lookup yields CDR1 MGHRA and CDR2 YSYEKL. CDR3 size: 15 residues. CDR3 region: CASSSRTSSGNTIYF. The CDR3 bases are TGCGCCAGCAGTTCGAGGACAAGCTCTGGAAACACCATATATTTT.

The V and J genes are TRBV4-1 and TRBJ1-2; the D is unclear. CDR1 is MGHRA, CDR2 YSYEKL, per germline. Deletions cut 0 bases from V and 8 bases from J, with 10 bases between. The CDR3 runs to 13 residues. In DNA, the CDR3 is TGCGCCAGCAGCCAAGAGATGTGGAAGGGCTACACCTTC. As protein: CASSQEMWKGYTF.

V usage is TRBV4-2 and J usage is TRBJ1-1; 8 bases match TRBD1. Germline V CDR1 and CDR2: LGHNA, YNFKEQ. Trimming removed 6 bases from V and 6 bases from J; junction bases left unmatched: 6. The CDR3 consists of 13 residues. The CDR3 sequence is CASRRTGTAEAFF. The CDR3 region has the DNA TGTGCCAGCAGGAGGACAGGGACCGCTGAAGCTTTCTTT.

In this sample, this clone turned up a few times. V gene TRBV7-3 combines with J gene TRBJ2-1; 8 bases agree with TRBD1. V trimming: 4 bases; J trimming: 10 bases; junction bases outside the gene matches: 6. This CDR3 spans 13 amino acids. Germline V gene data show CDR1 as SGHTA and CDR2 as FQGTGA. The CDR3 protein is CASSSDRGGEQFF. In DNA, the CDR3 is TGTGCCAGCAGCTCAGACAGGGGCGGAGAGCAGTTCTTC. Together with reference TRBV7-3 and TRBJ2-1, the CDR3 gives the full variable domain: GAGVSQTPSNKVTEKGKYVELRCDPISGHTALYWYRQSLGQGPEFLIYFQGTGAADDSGLPNDRFFAVRPEGSVSTLKIQRTERGDSAVYLCASSSDRGGEQFFGPGTRLTVL.

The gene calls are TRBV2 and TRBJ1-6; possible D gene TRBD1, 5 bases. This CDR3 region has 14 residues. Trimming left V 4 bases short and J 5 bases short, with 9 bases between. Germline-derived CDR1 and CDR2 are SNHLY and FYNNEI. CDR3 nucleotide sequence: TGTGCCAGCAGTGCGGGACGGGATAATTCACCCCTCCACTTT. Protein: CASSAGRDNSPLHF.

CDR3 nucleotide sequence: TGTGCCTGGAGTGTCGGGACAGTCCTCTACAATGAGCAGTTCTTC. Translated: CAWSVGTVLYNEQFF. The V and J genes are TRBV30 and TRBJ2-1; 7 bases line up with TRBD1. Germline values: CDR1 GTSNPN, CDR2 SVGIG (reference sequence). V lost 0 bases and J lost 3; bases outside the gene matches: 5. CDR3 length: 15 amino acids.

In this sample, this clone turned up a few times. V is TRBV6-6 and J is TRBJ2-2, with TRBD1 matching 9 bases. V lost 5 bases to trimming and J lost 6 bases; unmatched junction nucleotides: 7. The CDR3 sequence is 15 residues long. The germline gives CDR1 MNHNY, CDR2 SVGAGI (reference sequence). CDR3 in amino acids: CASSPGTGLSGELFF. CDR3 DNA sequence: TGTGCCAGCAGTCCTGGGACAGGGTTGTCCGGGGAGCTGTTTTTT.

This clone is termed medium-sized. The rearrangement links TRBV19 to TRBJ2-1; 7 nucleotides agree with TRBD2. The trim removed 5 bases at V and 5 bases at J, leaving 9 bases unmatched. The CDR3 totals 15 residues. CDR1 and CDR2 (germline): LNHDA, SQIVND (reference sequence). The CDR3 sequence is CASSGGGDIHNEQFF. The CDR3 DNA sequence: TGTGCCAGTAGTGGGGGGGGAGATATCCACAATGAGCAGTTCTTC.

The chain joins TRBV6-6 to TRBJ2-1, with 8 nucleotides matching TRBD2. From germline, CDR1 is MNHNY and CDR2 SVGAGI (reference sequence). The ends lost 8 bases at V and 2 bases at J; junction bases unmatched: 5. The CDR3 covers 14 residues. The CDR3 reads CASVSGGAYNEQFF. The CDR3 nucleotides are TGTGCCAGCGTCTCGGGGGGGGCCTACAATGAGCAGTTCTTC.

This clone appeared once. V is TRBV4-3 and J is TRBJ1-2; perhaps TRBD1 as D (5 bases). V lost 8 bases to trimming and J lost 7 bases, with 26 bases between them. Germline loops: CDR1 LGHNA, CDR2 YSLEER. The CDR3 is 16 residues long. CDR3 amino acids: CASGPAGGERDGGYTF. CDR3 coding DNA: TGCGCCAGCGGCCCTGCGGGGGGAGAGAGAGACGGTGGCTACACCTTC.

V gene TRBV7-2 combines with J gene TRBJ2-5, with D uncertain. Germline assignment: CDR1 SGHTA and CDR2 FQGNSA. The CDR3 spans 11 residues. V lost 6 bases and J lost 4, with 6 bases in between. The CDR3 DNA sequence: TGTGCCAGCAGTCAAAGAGAGACCCAGTACTTC. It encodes CASSQRETQYF.

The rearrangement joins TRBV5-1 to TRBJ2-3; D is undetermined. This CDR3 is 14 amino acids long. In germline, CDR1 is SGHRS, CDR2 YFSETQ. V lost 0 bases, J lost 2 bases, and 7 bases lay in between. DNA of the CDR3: TGCGCCAGCAGCTTGGGGGAACACACAGATACGCAGTATTTT. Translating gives CASSLGEHTDTQYF.

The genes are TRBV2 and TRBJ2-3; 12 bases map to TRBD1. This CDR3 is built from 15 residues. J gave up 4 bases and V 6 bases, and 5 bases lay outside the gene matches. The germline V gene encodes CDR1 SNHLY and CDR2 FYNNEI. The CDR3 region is CASSPGTGGPDTQYF. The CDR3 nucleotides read TGTGCCAGCAGCCCTGGGACAGGGGGCCCAGATACGCAGTATTTT.

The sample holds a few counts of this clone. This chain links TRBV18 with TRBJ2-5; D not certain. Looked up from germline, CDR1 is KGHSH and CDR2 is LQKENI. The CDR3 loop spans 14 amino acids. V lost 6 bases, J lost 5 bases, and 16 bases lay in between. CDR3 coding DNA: TGTGCCAGCTCCCCTTCCTCTCCTCGGGAGACCCAGTACTTC. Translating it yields CASSPSSPRETQYF.

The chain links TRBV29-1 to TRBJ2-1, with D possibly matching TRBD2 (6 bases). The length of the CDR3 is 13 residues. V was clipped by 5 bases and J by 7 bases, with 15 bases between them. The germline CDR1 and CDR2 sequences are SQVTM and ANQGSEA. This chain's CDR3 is CSVQAGTGNEQFF. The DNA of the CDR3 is TGCAGCGTTCAGGCGGGGACGGGGAATGAGCAGTTCTTC.

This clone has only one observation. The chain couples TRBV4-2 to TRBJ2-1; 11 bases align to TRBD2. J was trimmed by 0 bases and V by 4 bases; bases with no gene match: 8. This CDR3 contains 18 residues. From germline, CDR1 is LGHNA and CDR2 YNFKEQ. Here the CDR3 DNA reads TGTGCCAGCAGCCGCCAAGCGGGACTAGCGGACTCCTACAATGAGCAGTTCTTC. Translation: CASSRQAGLADSYNEQFF.

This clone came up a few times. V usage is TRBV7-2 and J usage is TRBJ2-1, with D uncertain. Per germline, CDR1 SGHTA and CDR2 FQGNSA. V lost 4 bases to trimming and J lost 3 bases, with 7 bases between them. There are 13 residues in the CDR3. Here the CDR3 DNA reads TGTGCCAGCAGCTCGTCGGACTACAATGAGCAGTTCTTC. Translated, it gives CASSSSDYNEQFF.

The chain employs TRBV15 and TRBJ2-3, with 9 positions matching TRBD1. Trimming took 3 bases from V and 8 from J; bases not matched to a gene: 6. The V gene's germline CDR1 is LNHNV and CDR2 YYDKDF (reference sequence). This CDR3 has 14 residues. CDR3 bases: TGTGCCACCAGCAGGCAACAGGGGGCGGGTACGCAGTATTTT. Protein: CATSRQQGAGTQYF. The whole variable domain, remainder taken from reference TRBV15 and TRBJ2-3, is DAMVIQNPRYQVTQFGKPVTLSCSQTLNHNVMYWYQQKSSQAPKLLFHYYDKDFNNEADTPDNFQSRRPNTSFCFLDIRSPGLGDTAMYLCATSRQQGAGTQYFGPGTRLTVL.

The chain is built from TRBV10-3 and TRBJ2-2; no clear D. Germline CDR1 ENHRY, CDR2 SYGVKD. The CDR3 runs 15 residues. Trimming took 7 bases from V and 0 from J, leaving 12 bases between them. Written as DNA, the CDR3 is TGTGCCATCACCCTAGATCTTACGAACACCGGGGAGCTGTTTTTT. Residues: CAITLDLTNTGELFF.

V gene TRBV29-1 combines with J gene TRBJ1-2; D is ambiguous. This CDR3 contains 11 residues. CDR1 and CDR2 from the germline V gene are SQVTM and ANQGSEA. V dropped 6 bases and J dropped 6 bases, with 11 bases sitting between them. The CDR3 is CSVRDGDGYTF. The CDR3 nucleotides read TGCAGCGTCCGAGACGGGGATGGCTACACCTTC.

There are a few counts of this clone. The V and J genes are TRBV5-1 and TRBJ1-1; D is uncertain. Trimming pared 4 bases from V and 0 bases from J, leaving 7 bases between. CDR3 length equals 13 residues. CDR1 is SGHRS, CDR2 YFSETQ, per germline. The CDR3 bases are TGCGCCAGCAGCCTTTACATGAACACTGAAGCTTTCTTT. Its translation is CASSLYMNTEAFF.

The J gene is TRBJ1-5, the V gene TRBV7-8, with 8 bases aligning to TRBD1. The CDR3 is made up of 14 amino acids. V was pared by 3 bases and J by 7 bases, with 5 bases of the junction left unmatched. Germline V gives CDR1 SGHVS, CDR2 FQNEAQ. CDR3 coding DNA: TGTGCCAGCAGCTTCACAGGGGGAAGGCAGCCCCAGCATTTT. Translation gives CASSFTGGRQPQHF.

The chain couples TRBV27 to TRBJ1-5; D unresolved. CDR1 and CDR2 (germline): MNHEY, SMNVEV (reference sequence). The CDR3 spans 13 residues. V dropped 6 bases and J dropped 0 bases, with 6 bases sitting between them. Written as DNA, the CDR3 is TGTGCCAGCAGCCCCTTTAGCAATCAGCCCCAGCATTTT. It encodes CASSPFSNQPQHF.

CDR3 sequence (DNA): TGTGCCAGCAGTTTATGGGGTAGTGCTAATGAGCAGTTCTTC. Translated: CASSLWGSANEQFF. The chain employs TRBV27 and TRBJ2-1; D ambiguous. CDR1 is MNHEY and CDR2 is SMNVEV in the germline V gene (reference sequence). This CDR3 has 14 amino acids. Trimming left V 1 base short and J 7 bases short, with 11 bases between.